Below are 5 T cell receptor beta chains sequenced from a single sample in a study of T cells expressing NK-cell markers. Reprocessing the 5' RACE reads, TCRdb reports a single entry for every CDR3 protein and omits DNA. This table lists some 440,000 distinct CDR3 sequences. The sample comprised blood T cells: a sorted CD56 or NKG2C T cell subset, CD4+ or CD8+ T cells, or bulk PBMC T cells (not recorded which). The receptors here all came from a woman aged 45 to 65 in good health.

J is TRBJ2-3 and V is TRBV7-9; TCRdb's D gene call, TRBD1, goes unchecked for lack of DNA. The CDR3 totals 13 residues. Germline values: CDR1 SEHNR, CDR2 FQNEAQ (reference sequence). CDR3 loop: CASSPGTDYTQYF. Full variable domain (remainder filled in from reference TRBV7-9 and TRBJ2-3): DTGVSQNPRHKITKRGQNVTFRCDPISEHNRLYWYRQTLGQGPEFLTYFQNEAQLEKSRLLSDRFSAERPKGSFSTLEIQRTEQGDSAMYLCASSPGTDYTQYFGPGTRLTVL.

The chain couples TRBV20-1 to TRBJ2-1. From germline, CDR1 is DFQATT and CDR2 SNEGSKA (reference sequence). The CDR3 is 13 amino acids. The CDR3 sequence: CSARVPKDNEQFF.

The CDR3 sequence: CSGWAIERDTEAFF. This sequence joins TRBV29-1 and TRBJ1-1. The CDR3 runs to 14 residues. CDR1 and CDR2 from the germline V gene are SQVTM and ANQGSEA.

The chain links TRBV18 to TRBJ2-1; TCRdb's D gene call, TRBD1, goes unchecked for lack of DNA. CDR1 and CDR2 from the germline V gene are KGHSH and LQKENI. The CDR3 has 15 residues. The chain's CDR3 is CASSDRTGLNNEQFF. The full variable domain, its missing parts supplied by reference TRBV18 and TRBJ2-1, is NAGVMQNPRHLVRRRGQEARLRCSPMKGHSHVYWYRQLPEEGLKFMVYLQKENIIDESGMPKERFSAEFPKEGPSILRIQQVVRGDSAAYFCASSDRTGLNNEQFFGPGTRLTVL.

The chain has TRBV27 and TRBJ1-1; no DNA is available, so the TRBD1 call from TCRdb remains unchecked. The germline V gene encodes CDR1 MNHEY and CDR2 SMNVEV (reference sequence). CDR3 length: 13 amino acids. The CDR3 here is CASRPPGQREAFF.